These 7 T cell receptor beta chains were sequenced from one sample in a study of blood T cell repertoires in COVID-19 (dated by TCRdb to the early 2020s). The library was generated by the immunoSEQ multiplex PCR assay. TCRdb holds this immuneACCESS table with in-frame rearrangements only. Some clones are missing; in checked studies, unresolved V genes explain under half, and the rest has no known cause. Counted in this sample were 200,000 to 250,000 clones; 83% of them appeared once. 4.8% of the sample lies in the top ten. The sample taken for sequencing was PBMCs or T cells enriched from blood (not recorded which). The receptors shown here come from a woman aged 45-65 years who had been exposed to COVID-19.

The chain recombines TRBV28 with TRBJ2-2; tentative D call: TRBD1 (6 bases). V lost 3 bases, J lost 3 bases, and 11 bases lay in between. The CDR3 is made up of 15 amino acids. Germline CDR1 and CDR2: MDHEN and SYDVKM. The CDR3 bases are TGTGCCAGCAGTTTGGGGGCCCTAGACACCGGGGAGCTGTTTTTT. Translation gives CASSLGALDTGELFF.

Comment on this clone: This same CDR3 is encoded by further DNA sequences in the sample. The rearrangement joins TRBV10-3 to TRBJ1-6; D not resolved. CDR3 length equals 15 residues. Germline CDR1 reads ENHRY; CDR2 reads SYGVKD. The V and J ends lost 0 bases and 6 bases respectively, with 9 bases between them. The CDR3 is CAISESNGSNSPLHF. Here the CDR3 DNA reads TGTGCCATCAGTGAGTCGAACGGGAGTAATTCACCCCTCCACTTT.

The chain has TRBV7-7 and TRBJ2-7, with 12 bases matching TRBD2. The J segment lost 0 bases and the V segment lost 1 base, leaving 19 bases of the junction unmatched. This CDR3 spans 22 amino acids. Germline-derived CDR1 and CDR2 are SSHAT and FNYEAQ (reference sequence). This CDR3 is CASSLESRTSGDTKRSSYEQYF. DNA for the CDR3: TGTGCCAGCAGCTTAGAATCCAGGACTAGCGGGGACACCAAAAGGAGCTCCTACGAGCAGTACTTC.

The chain employs TRBV7-3 and TRBJ1-1; 7 nucleotides align to TRBD1. V lost 1 base, J lost 0 bases, and 5 bases stayed unmatched. The CDR3 is made up of 16 amino acids. The V gene's germline CDR1 is SGHTA and CDR2 FQGTGA. CDR3 bases: TGTGCCAGCAGCTTAAACCCGGGACAGCTGAACACTGAAGCTTTCTTT. Protein product: CASSLNPGQLNTEAFF.

This clone turned up a few times. The chain links TRBV6-5 to TRBJ1-2; D unresolved. The V end was cut by 0 bases, the J end by 9 bases, with 11 bases between. The germline V gene encodes CDR1 MNHEY and CDR2 SVGAGI. The CDR3 spans 13 residues. The CDR3: CASSYSNFRRYTF. The CDR3 DNA follows: TGTGCCAGCAGTTACTCGAATTTCAGGCGCTACACCTTC.

V and J are TRBV5-6 and TRBJ1-6; D is perhaps TRBD1 (5 bases). Germline values: CDR1 SGHDT, CDR2 YYEEEE. V was trimmed by 1 base and J by 6 bases, leaving 17 bases between them. This CDR3 comprises 17 residues. The DNA of the CDR3 is TGTGCCAGCAGCTTGTGGTCAGGGCTCCCGGGTAATTCACCCCTCCACTTT. Translated: CASSLWSGLPGNSPLHF.

In its sample, this clone was seen a few times. The chain has TRBV7-9 and TRBJ1-2; TRBD1 might be the D (5 bases). V was shortened by 5 bases and J by 4 bases, with 17 bases between the two germline ends. CDR3 length: 15 amino acids. Germline loops: CDR1 SEHNR, CDR2 FQNEAQ (reference sequence). The CDR3 reads CASSPESQGSYGYTF. In DNA, the CDR3 is TGTGCCAGCAGCCCCGAGAGCCAGGGATCCTATGGCTACACCTTC.